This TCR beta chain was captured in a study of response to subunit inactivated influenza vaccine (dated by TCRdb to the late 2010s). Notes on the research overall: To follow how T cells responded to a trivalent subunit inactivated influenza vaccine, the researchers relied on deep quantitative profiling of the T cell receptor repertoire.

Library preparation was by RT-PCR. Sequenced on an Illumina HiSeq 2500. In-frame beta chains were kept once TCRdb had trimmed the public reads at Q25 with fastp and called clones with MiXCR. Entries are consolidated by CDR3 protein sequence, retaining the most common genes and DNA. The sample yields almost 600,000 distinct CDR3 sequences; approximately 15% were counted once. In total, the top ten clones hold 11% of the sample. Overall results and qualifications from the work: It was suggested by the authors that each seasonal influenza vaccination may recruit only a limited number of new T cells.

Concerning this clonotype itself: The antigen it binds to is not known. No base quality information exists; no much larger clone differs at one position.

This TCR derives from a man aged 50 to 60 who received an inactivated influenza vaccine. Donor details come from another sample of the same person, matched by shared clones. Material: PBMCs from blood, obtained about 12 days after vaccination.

Here is the DNA: TGTGCCAGCAGCCAACAGGTCTTGGAGACTGAAGCTTTCTTT. Translated, this is CASSQQVLETEAFF. The rearrangement joined TRBV3-1 to TRBJ1-1, with the identity of the D gene unclear. Cut back by 2 bases and 5 bases, the V and J ends lie 12 bases apart. Inclusive of the bounding cysteine and phenylalanine, the CDR3 is 14 residues long. Of the read, only the CDR3 DNA is kept; its 42 bases are in frame from base 1. The germline V gene (reference sequence) specifies LGHDT as CDR1 and YNNKEL as CDR2.